Each of the 28 T cell receptor beta chains below was sequenced from the same sample in a study of prognosis after radiotherapy for stage I lung cancer. With two-round multiplex PCR, TCR beta CDR3 sequences were amplified from genomic DNA. Primers were specific to each TRBV and TRBJ gene in first-round PCR. TCRdb re-derived calls from the multiplex PCR reads in MiXCR, one entry per CDR3 protein. Of about 22,000 distinct CDR3 sequences listed, under 45% are singletons. The sequenced sample was PBMCs, obtained before or after stereotactic body radiation therapy (not recorded which). The source of these receptors is a donor aged 50 or older with non-small cell lung cancer.

CDR3 residues: CASSPSPTGWKAGELFF. The CDR3 DNA follows: TGTGCCAGCAGCCCGTCCCCGACAGGGTGGAAGGCCGGGGAGCTGTTTTTT. This chain joins TRBV5-4 and TRBJ2-2; TRBD1 aligns across 7 bases. The V gene end was trimmed by 4 bases and the J gene end by 6 bases; junction bases not matched to a gene: 15. This CDR3 has 17 residues. From germline, CDR1 is SGHNT and CDR2 YYREEE (reference sequence).

This clonotype was counted a single time. This clone may be a read error of a much larger clone one base away. The chain is built from TRBV5-4 and TRBJ2-5; no clear D gene. Germline values: CDR1 SGHNT, CDR2 YYREEE (reference sequence). V was trimmed by 3 bases and J by 1 base, leaving 13 bases between them. CDR3 length equals 15 residues. The CDR3 DNA is TGTGCCAGCAGCTCCAGCGTGGGCGGCCAAGAGACCCAGTACTTC. It is translated as CASSSSVGGQETQYF.

This clonotype was detected once. The CDR3 DNA sequence: TGTGCCAGCAGTTTGGGAGGTGCTTGGAAGAACACTGAAGCTTTCTTT. Its protein is CASSLGGAWKNTEAFF. V is TRBV28 and J is TRBJ1-1; no definite D call. The CDR3 totals 16 residues. V dropped 3 bases and J dropped 1 base, with 15 bases sitting between them. CDR1 MDHEN and CDR2 SYDVKM come from the germline V gene.

V usage is TRBV24-1 and J usage is TRBJ2-2; maybe TRBD1 (5 bases). This CDR3 region has 16 residues. The V and J ends lost 4 bases and 4 bases respectively, with 15 bases between them. Germline assignment: CDR1 KGHDR and CDR2 SFDVKD. The DNA of the CDR3 is TGTGCCACCAGTGACCCTGTCCAGGGTTCCACCGGGGAGCTGTTTTTT. Residues: CATSDPVQGSTGELFF.

The chain carries TRBV6-2 or TRBV6-3 and TRBJ2-3, with D maybe TRBD1 (5 bases). V lost 2 bases and J lost 2, with 8 bases in between. Germline V CDR1 and CDR2: MNHEY, SVGEGT. This CDR3 is 14 amino acids long. CDR3 DNA: TGTGCCAGCAGTTACATACAGGCCACAGATACGCAGTATTTT. Amino acid sequence: CASSYIQATDTQYF.

In this sample, this clonotype turned up many times. The chain recombines TRBV5-6 with TRBJ2-3; D is possibly TRBD2 (7 bases). V was shortened by 2 bases and J by 6 bases, with 10 bases between the two germline ends. Germline V CDR1 and CDR2: SGHDT, YYEEEE. The CDR3 is 13 amino acids. The CDR3 coding sequence is TGTGCCAGCAGCTTCGCGGGGGCGGATACGCAGTATTTT. Protein sequence: CASSFAGADTQYF.

This clonotype has just one count. The rearrangement uses TRBV6-1 and TRBJ2-1, with D perhaps being TRBD1 or TRBD2 (6 bases each). The CDR3 extends over 13 amino acids. Germline V CDR1 and CDR2: MNHNS, SASEGT. V was shortened by 8 bases and J by 13 bases, with 21 bases between the two germline ends. CDR3 DNA: TGTGCCAGCGTCTTCTGTGGGGGGCCCCCCCAGTTCTTC. It codes for CASVFCGGPPQFF.

Comments on this clonotype: The junction departs from germline at one end; a sequencing error may be responsible. This rearrangement joins TRBV15 to TRBJ2-3; D call uncertain. The CDR3 covers 13 residues. Germline V gene data show CDR1 as LNHNV and CDR2 as YYDKDF (reference sequence). CDR3: CATSRDNTDKQYF. The CDR3 coding sequence is TGTGCCACCAGCAGAGATAACACTGATAAGCAGTATTTT. The whole variable domain, remainder taken from reference TRBV15 and TRBJ2-3, is DAMVIQNPRYQVTQFGKPVTLSCSQTLNHNVMYWYQQKSSQAPKLLFHYYDKDFNNEADTPDNFQSRRPNTSFCFLDIRSPGLGDTAMYLCATSRDNTDKQYFGPGTRLTVL.

The chain has TRBV30 and TRBJ2-1; TRBD2 matches at 13 bases. V lost 5 bases, J lost 3 bases, and 7 bases stayed unmatched. The CDR3 is 16 amino acids. Germline loops: CDR1 GTSNPN, CDR2 SVGIG (reference sequence). The chain's CDR3 is CAWATSGRAYYNEQFF. The CDR3, as DNA: TGTGCCTGGGCCACTAGCGGGAGGGCTTACTACAATGAGCAGTTCTTC. The variable domain in full, with the rest retrieved from reference TRBV30 and TRBJ2-1, is SQTIHQWPATLVQPVGSPLSLECTVEGTSNPNLYWYRQAAGRGLQLLFYSVGIGQISSEVPQNLSASRPQDRQFILSSKKLLLSDSGFYLCAWATSGRAYYNEQFFGPGTRLTVL.

This clonotype was detected only a few times. The CDR3: CAISDRGKDNSPLHF. Written as DNA, the CDR3 is TGTGCCATCAGTGACAGGGGGAAGGATAATTCACCCCTCCACTTT. The chain recombines TRBV10-3 with TRBJ1-6; 7 nucleotides agree with TRBD1. The germline gives CDR1 ENHRY, CDR2 SYGVKD. V shed 3 bases and J 5 bases; nucleotides not matched to a gene: 4. The CDR3 extends over 15 amino acids.

Note on this clonotype: This is likely a read error, given that the CDR3 carries no conserved phenylalanine or tryptophan at its end. This chain connects TRBV6-1 to TRBJ2-5, with D possibly TRBD2 on 5 matching bases. The CDR3 sequence is 13 residues long. Between the trimmed V and J ends, which lost 6 bases and 2 bases, there was a span of 10 bases. The germline gives CDR1 MNHNS, CDR2 SASEGT. The CDR3 loop reads CASRPSGQETQYL. CDR3 nucleotide sequence: TGTGCCAGCAGGCCGAGCGGACAAGAGACCCAGTACTTA.

Points on this clonotype: A read error is the likely source, as a far larger clone sits one nucleotide away. The chain employs TRBV6-2 or TRBV6-3 and TRBJ2-7; a possible D gene is TRBD2 (5 bases). There are 11 residues in the CDR3. CDR1 and CDR2 (germline): MNHEY, SVGEGT. DNA of the CDR3: TGTGCCAGCAGAGAGGGCGACGAGCATTACTTC. Its translation: CASREGDEHYF.

For this clonotype: A far larger clone is off by one base, so a read error is likely. The rearrangement links TRBV7-9 to TRBJ2-7, with D possibly being TRBD1 (6 bases). Trimming removed 5 bases at V and 1 base at J, with 12 bases between. This CDR3 has 14 residues. In germline, CDR1 is SEHNR, CDR2 FQNEAQ (reference sequence). The CDR3 nucleotides are TGTGCCAGCAGCACCGACAGGTTTTCCTACGAGCAGTACTTC. This codes for CASSTDRFSYEQYF.

The chain recombines TRBV2 with TRBJ1-6; D remains unclear. Trimming cost V 7 bases and J 2 bases, with 0 bases left between them. The V gene's germline CDR1 is SNHLY and CDR2 FYNNEI. This CDR3 spans 11 amino acids. The CDR3 sequence: CASTYNSPLHF. The DNA for the CDR3 is TGTGCCAGCACCTATAATTCACCCCTCCACTTT.

The chain's CDR3 is CSAIALTVNYGYTF. CDR3 sequence (DNA): TGCAGTGCTATAGCCCTGACAGTAAACTATGGCTACACCTTC. This chain connects TRBV20-1 to TRBJ1-2; the D gene is possibly TRBD1 (5 bases). V dropped 4 bases and J dropped 2 bases, with 14 bases sitting between them. Germline values: CDR1 DFQATT, CDR2 SNEGSKA (reference sequence). This CDR3 has 14 residues.

This clonotype was counted at least ten times. The chain uses TRBV19 and TRBJ1-3, with D unclear. V was pared by 10 bases and J by 0 bases, with 13 bases between. Per germline, CDR1 LNHDA and CDR2 SQIVND (reference sequence). This CDR3 comprises 14 residues. In DNA, the CDR3 is TGTGCCACGGACCCCTCGGACTCTGGAAACACCATATATTTT. Amino acids: CATDPSDSGNTIYF.

This clonotype was counted ten times or more. This chain joins TRBV5-5 and TRBJ2-5, with D uncertain. This CDR3 spans 16 amino acids. The germline V gene has CDR1 SGHKS and CDR2 YYEKEE (reference sequence). Trimming stripped 4 bases from V and 5 bases from J, with 21 bases between. The CDR3 DNA reads as TGTGCCAGCAGCCCAAGGACGGGCGCCGGGTTGGAGACCCAGTACTTC. Protein: CASSPRTGAGLETQYF.

The V gene is TRBV13, the J gene TRBJ1-3, with D possibly matching TRBD1 (6 bases). Germline-derived CDR1 and CDR2 are PRHDT and FYEKMQ (reference sequence). This CDR3 is built from 15 residues. Trimming cost V 5 bases and J 0 bases, with 11 bases left between them. CDR3 loop: CASSTPDSSGNTIYF. DNA for the CDR3: TGTGCCAGCAGCACACCGGACAGCTCTGGAAACACCATATATTTT.

There are many counts of this clonotype. The rearrangement links TRBV19 to TRBJ2-1, with D possibly being TRBD2 (5 bases). The CDR3 is 12 amino acids. V was shortened by 6 bases and J by 6 bases, with 9 bases between the two germline ends. Germline-derived CDR1 and CDR2 are LNHDA and SQIVND (reference sequence). CDR3 residues: CASRGRGNEQFF. The CDR3 bases are TGTGCCAGTAGAGGCCGGGGCAATGAGCAGTTCTTC.

Turning to this clonotype: One junction end disagrees with the germline gene, perhaps due to a read error. This chain uses TRBV11-2 with TRBJ1-1, with 8 nucleotides matching TRBD1. CDR1 is SGHAT and CDR2 is FQNNGV in the germline V gene. The CDR3 spans 13 residues. CDR3 DNA: TGTGCCAGCACCTTAACAGGGGGCACTGAAGCTTTCTTT. It is translated as CASTLTGGTEAFF.

This clonotype was observed a few times. The gene calls are TRBV27 and TRBJ2-1; 7 nucleotides match TRBD2. After removal of 8 bases from V and 0 bases from J, the junction contained 7 bases not matched to a gene. CDR3 length: 15 residues. The germline gives CDR1 MNHEY, CDR2 SMNVEV (reference sequence). This chain's CDR3 is CASGWREPSYNEQFF. The CDR3 DNA reads as TGTGCCAGCGGATGGCGGGAGCCCTCCTACAATGAGCAGTTCTTC.

There are a few counts of this clonotype. V usage is TRBV6-5 and J usage is TRBJ2-1; the D gene could be TRBD1 or TRBD2 (5 bases each). CDR1 is MNHEY, CDR2 SVGAGI, per germline. Between the trimmed V and J ends, which lost 4 bases and 1 base, there was a span of 11 bases. The CDR3 contains 15 residues. The CDR3 nucleotides read TGTGCCAGCAGTTCCGGGGCAGGGTCCTACAATGAGCAGTTCTTC. Translation gives CASSSGAGSYNEQFF.

This sequence joins TRBV11-2 and TRBJ1-1; D not certain. The CDR3 spans 13 residues. Germline V CDR1 and CDR2: SGHAT, FQNNGV. Deletions cut 5 bases from V and 3 bases from J, with 10 bases between. This chain's CDR3 is CASSPNGYTEAFF. The CDR3 DNA reads as TGTGCCAGCAGCCCTAATGGATACACTGAAGCTTTCTTT.

Many counts were recorded for this clonotype. The chain links TRBV27 to TRBJ2-7; 9 bases align to TRBD2. The junction had 12 bases not matched to a gene; V was cut back by 4 bases and J by 5 bases. Germline V gene lookup returns CDR1 MNHEY and CDR2 SMNVEV (reference sequence). The CDR3 sequence is 16 residues long. CDR3 sequence (DNA): TGTGCCAGCAGTTCCCGGGTAGCGGGAGCAGGCCACGAGCAGTACTTC. It yields the protein CASSSRVAGAGHEQYF.

A note on this clonotype: The likely explanation is a read error, given a far larger clone one base away. J is TRBJ2-2 and V is TRBV6-8; D is uncertain. Germline values: CDR1 MNHGY, CDR2 SAAAGT. This CDR3 has 14 amino acids. V lost 7 bases, J lost 13 bases, and 22 bases lay in between. The CDR3 sequence is CASTEGVLPSRLFF. CDR3 sequence (DNA): TGTGCCAGCACCGAAGGTGTCCTCCCCAGTCGGCTGTTTTTT.

The V and J genes are TRBV6-9 and TRBJ2-2, with TRBD2 as a possible D gene (6 bases). Germline loops: CDR1 MNHGY, CDR2 SVAAGI. The CDR3 has 12 residues. V dropped 6 bases and J dropped 9 bases, with 11 bases sitting between them. The CDR3 nucleotides read TGTGCCAGCAGGGGGGGTACCTGGGAGCTGTTTTTT. Translated, it gives CASRGGTWELFF.

There are a few counts of this clonotype. J is TRBJ2-7 and V is TRBV11-3, with D possibly being TRBD1 (6 bases). Trimming took 5 bases from V and 1 from J, leaving 9 bases between them. The CDR3 extends over 13 amino acids. The germline V gene has CDR1 SGHNT and CDR2 YENEEA. The CDR3 loop is CASSEGGSYEQYF. The CDR3 coding sequence is TGTGCCAGCAGCGAAGGGGGATCCTACGAGCAGTACTTC.

V usage is TRBV6-1 and J usage is TRBJ1-6, with D perhaps TRBD1 (5 bases). The V end was cut by 5 bases, the J end by 15 bases, with 20 bases between. The V gene's germline CDR1 is MNHNS and CDR2 SASEGT. CDR3 length: 14 amino acids. The CDR3 DNA is TGTGCCAGCAGTACTGTGACCGAGAGGACACACCTCCACTTT. It yields the protein CASSTVTERTHLHF.